The 17 T cell receptor beta chains presented below share a single source sample, sequenced in a study of shared clonotypes between healthy human individuals. Assay: immunoSEQ multiplex PCR; the TCRdb copy retains only in-frame clones and omits some. The data contain roughly 490,000 clones, 79% of them singletons. The sample consisted of PBMCs. These receptors were obtained from a woman in her thirties or forties in good health. Some clones in this sample may be carry-over from other donors' samples.

With respect to this clone: An end of the junction differs from the germline gene, which may be a read error. The chain has TRBV10-3 and TRBJ1-1; 10 bases match TRBD1. This CDR3 spans 17 amino acids. Germline values: CDR1 ENHRY, CDR2 SYGVKD. The CDR3 loop is CAITEVLGQGSNTEAFF. The CDR3 nucleotides are TGTGCCATCACTGAGGTCCTGGGACAGGGGTCGAACACTGAAGCTTTCTTT.

The sample holds a few counts of this clone. In DNA, the CDR3 is TGTGCCAGCAGCTTCGGGACAGGGGTCGGGAGCAATCAGCCCCAGCATTTT. Its translation is CASSFGTGVGSNQPQHF. The V gene is TRBV5-4, the J gene TRBJ1-5; TRBD1 agrees at 10 bases. This CDR3 spans 17 amino acids. Germline assignment: CDR1 SGHNT and CDR2 YYREEE (reference sequence). V gave up 2 bases and J gave up 1 base; unmatched junction bases: 6.

The chain combines TRBV15 with TRBJ1-1; no clear D. Trimming left V 0 bases short and J 0 bases short, with 11 bases between. CDR1 LNHNV and CDR2 YYDKDF come from the germline V gene (reference sequence). The CDR3 totals 16 residues. Written as DNA, the CDR3 is TGTGCCACCAGCAGAGAAACCGCTTGGATGAACACTGAAGCTTTCTTT. Its translation is CATSRETAWMNTEAFF.

The gene calls are TRBV7-9 and TRBJ2-4; 9 bases align to TRBD2. With 4 bases clipped from V and 12 bases from J, the junction kept 16 bases outside the gene matches. Germline CDR1 reads SEHNR; CDR2 reads FQNEAQ (reference sequence). The CDR3 sequence is 16 residues long. CDR3 DNA sequence: TGTGCCAGCAGCTCCCCGGGGGGGGGTCTAGCGGGAACTCAGTACTTC. As protein: CASSSPGGGLAGTQYF.

The gene calls are TRBV4-3 and TRBJ1-5; perhaps TRBD1 as D (5 bases). The V end lost 5 bases, the J end lost 4 bases, and 15 bases lay between the germline ends. The CDR3 totals 15 residues. Germline assignment: CDR1 LGHNA and CDR2 YSLEER. In DNA form, the CDR3 reads TGCGCCAGCAGCGTCCGGCGGGACGGAAATCAGCCCCAGCATTTT. It codes for CASSVRRDGNQPQHF.

The chain links TRBV11-2 to TRBJ1-4; no firm D call. Between the trimmed V and J ends, which lost 7 bases and 6 bases, there was a span of 15 bases. The CDR3 is 14 amino acids. Germline V gene data show CDR1 as SGHAT and CDR2 as FQNNGV. The CDR3 nucleotides read TGTGCCAGCAAGATCGCCGGAGGAGATGAAAAACTGTTTTTT. Translated, it gives CASKIAGGDEKLFF.

On this clone itself: Other nucleotide sequences from this sample produce the same CDR3. The chain combines TRBV6-6 with TRBJ2-3; D remains unclear. The V and J ends lost 6 bases and 5 bases respectively, with 6 bases between them. CDR3 length: 11 amino acids. Germline CDR1 MNHNY, CDR2 SVGAGI (reference sequence). Written as DNA, the CDR3 is TGTGCCAGCAGCACGGGAGATACGCAGTATTTT. It translates to CASSTGDTQYF.

The chain couples TRBV30 to TRBJ1-1; the match to TRBD1 covers 8 bases. The CDR3 is 18 amino acids. CDR1 is GTSNPN, CDR2 SVGIG, per germline (reference sequence). The J segment lost 5 bases and the V segment lost 1 base, leaving 18 bases of the junction unmatched. CDR3 amino acids: CAWSGETGGRKVVTEAFF. CDR3 DNA: TGTGCCTGGAGTGGAGAAACAGGGGGGCGAAAGGTGGTGACTGAAGCTTTCTTT.

This chain joins TRBV7-6 and TRBJ2-4; 10 bases fit TRBD1. The CDR3 runs 19 residues. The J segment lost 1 base and the V segment lost 1 base, leaving 10 bases of the junction unmatched. Germline V gene lookup returns CDR1 SGHVS and CDR2 FNYEAQ. CDR3 bases: TGTGCCAGCAGCTTAGGCACACCGGGACAGGGGAGTGCCAAAAACATTCAGTACTTC. Translation: CASSLGTPGQGSAKNIQYF.

This chain connects TRBV9 to TRBJ2-1; 7 bases line up with TRBD2. Germline trimming cut 1 base from V and 9 bases from J; bases unmatched to any gene: 7. Germline CDR1 is SGDLS and CDR2 is YYNGEE. The CDR3 length is 14 residues. CDR3 coding DNA: TGTGCCAGCAGCGTAAGCGGGACGGGAGTTGAGCAGTTCTTC. The encoded protein is CASSVSGTGVEQFF.

Only a few counts were recorded for this clone. V usage is TRBV6-4 and J usage is TRBJ2-5; 8 bases fit TRBD2. J gave up 2 bases and V 3 bases, and 5 bases lay outside the gene matches. The V gene's germline CDR1 is MRHNA and CDR2 SNTAGT. This CDR3 region has 15 residues. CDR3: CASSETGGGQETQYF. Written as DNA, the CDR3 is TGTGCCAGCAGTGAAACGGGAGGGGGTCAAGAGACCCAGTACTTC.

The chain recombines TRBV29-1 with TRBJ2-7; TRBD2 agrees at 8 bases. J was trimmed by 3 bases and V by 4 bases; bases with no gene match: 2. This CDR3 spans 12 amino acids. Looked up from germline, CDR1 is SQVTM and CDR2 is ANQGSEA. The CDR3 nucleotides are TGCAGCGTTGGTCTAGCGGGCTACGAGCAGTACTTC. It yields the protein CSVGLAGYEQYF.

The V and J genes are TRBV30 and TRBJ2-1, with 14 bases matching TRBD2. Germline assignment: CDR1 GTSNPN and CDR2 SVGIG (reference sequence). With 2 bases clipped from V and 8 bases from J, the junction kept 11 bases outside the gene matches. The CDR3 runs 17 residues. The chain's CDR3 is CAWSRGLAGVGPHEQFF. The CDR3 coding sequence is TGTGCCTGGAGTCGGGGACTAGCGGGAGTTGGGCCCCATGAGCAGTTCTTC.

The chain links TRBV19 to TRBJ1-5; D is ambiguous. This CDR3 contains 14 residues. Per germline, CDR1 LNHDA and CDR2 SQIVND (reference sequence). V was pared by 3 bases and J by 2 bases, with 8 bases between. The CDR3 bases are TGTGCCAGTAGTATGTCCGGTGGCAATCAGCCCCAGCATTTT. Encoded protein: CASSMSGGNQPQHF. Filled out from reference TRBV19 and TRBJ1-5, the complete variable domain reads DGGITQSPKYLFRKEGQNVTLSCEQNLNHDAMYWYRQDPGQGLRLIYYSQIVNDFQKGDIAEGYSVSREKKESFPLTVTSAQKNPTAFYLCASSMSGGNQPQHFGDGTRLSIL.

The chain uses TRBV10-3 and TRBJ2-5, with TRBD1 matching over 10 bases. The germline V gene has CDR1 ENHRY and CDR2 SYGVKD. The CDR3 length is 14 residues. The trim removed 6 bases at V and 4 bases at J, leaving 5 bases unmatched. The CDR3 nucleotides read TGTGCCATCAGAAGACAGGGGGCAGGAGAGACCCAGTACTTC. It yields the protein CAIRRQGAGETQYF.

The chain is built from TRBV5-6 and TRBJ2-3; 8 positions match TRBD2. The CDR3 has 15 residues. Germline CDR1 and CDR2: SGHDT and YYEEEE. With 0 bases clipped from V and 5 bases from J, the junction kept 5 bases outside the gene matches. CDR3 in amino acids: CASSLAGGAGDTQYF. In DNA form, the CDR3 reads TGTGCCAGCAGCTTGGCCGGGGGGGCAGGAGATACGCAGTATTTT.

This sequence joins TRBV18 and TRBJ1-2, with D possibly being TRBD1 (6 bases). Germline values: CDR1 KGHSH, CDR2 LQKENI. Trimming left V 6 bases short and J 4 bases short, with 18 bases between. This CDR3 contains 15 residues. The CDR3 reads CASSLTGSGVYGYTF. The CDR3 nucleotides read TGTGCCAGCTCCCTAACAGGGTCGGGTGTCTATGGCTACACCTTC.